This T cell receptor (beta chain) comes out of a study of T cell responses to AZD1222 COVID-19 vaccine. The ends lost 3 bases at V and 4 bases at J; junction bases unmatched: 0. This CDR3 has 13 amino acids. General study points: Unmutated regions of variants are reportedly targeted by nearly half of spike-specific TCRs.

Turning to this clone: Its specificity is not known.

Clones were read by immunoSEQ multiplex PCR, and TCRdb kept only the in-frame ones, dropping some. This table has 110,000 or so clones, roughly 90% appearing once. The sequences come from peripheral blood, collected 28 days after the second AZD1222 dose. The receptor's source is an adult who received the AZD1222 COVID-19 vaccine. The genes are TRBV12-3 or TRBV12-4 and TRBJ2-1; 7 positions agree with TRBD2. Written as DNA, the CDR3 is TGTGCCAGCAGTTTGCGGGAGTACAATGAGCAGTTCTTC. Its translation: CASSLREYNEQFF.